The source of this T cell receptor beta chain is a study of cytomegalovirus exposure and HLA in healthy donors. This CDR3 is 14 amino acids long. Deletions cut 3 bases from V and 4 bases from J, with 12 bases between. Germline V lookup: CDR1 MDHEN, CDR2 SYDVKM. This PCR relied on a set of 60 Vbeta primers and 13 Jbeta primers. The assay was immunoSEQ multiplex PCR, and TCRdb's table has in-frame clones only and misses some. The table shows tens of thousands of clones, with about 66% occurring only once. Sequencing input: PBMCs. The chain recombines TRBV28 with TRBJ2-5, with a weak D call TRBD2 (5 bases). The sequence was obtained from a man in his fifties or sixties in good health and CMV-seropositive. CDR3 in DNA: TGTGCCAGCAGTTTCGGGGTAGGGAGAGAGACCCAGTACTTC. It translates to CASSFGVGRETQYF.